This T cell receptor (beta chain) was profiled in a study of beta chain features in type 1 diabetes. Overall study results and limits: Patients showed naive, central memory and Treg TCRB repertoires that appeared more similar than those of healthy donors. When Type 1 diabetes patients were examined, their TCRB CDR3s proved moderately but significantly shorter in all four CD4+ subsets. Among type 1 diabetes patients, VDJ junctions had fewer insertions and more deletions.

As concerns this clone: What it recognizes is unknown.

The isolated RNA, all of it, was reverse transcribed, so expressed TCRB transcripts were what got sequenced. Libraries were prepared by immunoSEQ multiplex PCR; TCRdb keeps only in-frame clonotypes and omits some of them. The data hold under 400,000 clones, with approximately 12% observed a single time. Per germline, CDR1 MNHNY and CDR2 SVGAGI (reference sequence). Trimming left V 5 bases short and J 9 bases short, with 14 bases between. This CDR3 is 14 amino acids long. The source of this sequence is a man aged 18 to 30 in good health. The sequenced sample was naive CD4+ T cells from blood. This chain uses TRBV6-6 with TRBJ1-6, with D unclear. The CDR3 sequence: CASSPRTEGSPLHF. The CDR3, as DNA: TGTGCCAGCAGTCCCCGGACGGAGGGTTCACCCCTCCACTTT.